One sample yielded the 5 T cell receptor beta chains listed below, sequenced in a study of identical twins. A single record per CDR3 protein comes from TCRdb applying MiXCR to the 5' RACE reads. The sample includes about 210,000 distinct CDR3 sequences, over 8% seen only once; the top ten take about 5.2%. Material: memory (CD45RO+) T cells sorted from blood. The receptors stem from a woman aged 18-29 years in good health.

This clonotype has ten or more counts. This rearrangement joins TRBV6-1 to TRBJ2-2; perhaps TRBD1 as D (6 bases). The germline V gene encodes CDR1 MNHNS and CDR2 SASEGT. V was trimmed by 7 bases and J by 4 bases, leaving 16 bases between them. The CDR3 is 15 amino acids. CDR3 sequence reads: CASKLAQGSTGELFF. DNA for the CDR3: TGTGCCAGCAAACTGGCGCAGGGGAGCACCGGGGAGCTGTTTTTT.

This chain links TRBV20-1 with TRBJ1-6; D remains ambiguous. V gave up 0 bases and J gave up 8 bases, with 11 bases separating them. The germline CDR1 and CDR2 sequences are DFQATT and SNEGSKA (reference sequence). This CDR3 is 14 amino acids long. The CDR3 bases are TGCAGTGCTAGAGATTTTTACCTAGATTCACCCCTCCACTTT. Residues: CSARDFYLDSPLHF.

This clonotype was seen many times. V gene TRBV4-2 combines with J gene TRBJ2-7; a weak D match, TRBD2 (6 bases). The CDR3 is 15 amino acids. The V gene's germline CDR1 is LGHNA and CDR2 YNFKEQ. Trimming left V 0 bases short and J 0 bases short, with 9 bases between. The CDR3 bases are TGTGCCAGCAGCCAAGATCTCGGGAGCTCCTACGAGCAGTACTTC. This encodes CASSQDLGSSYEQYF.

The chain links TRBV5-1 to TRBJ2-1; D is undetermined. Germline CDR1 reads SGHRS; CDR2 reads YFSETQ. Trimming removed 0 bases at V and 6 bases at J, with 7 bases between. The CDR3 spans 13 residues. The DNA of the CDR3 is TGCGCCAGCAGCTTGGTAGTAGGCAATGAGCAGTTCTTC. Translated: CASSLVVGNEQFF. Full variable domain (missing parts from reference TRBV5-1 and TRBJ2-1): KAGVTQTPRYLIKTRGQQVTLSCSPISGHRSVSWYQQTPGQGLQFLFEYFSETQRNKGNFPGRFSGRQFSNSRSEMNVSTLELGDSALYLCASSLVVGNEQFFGPGTRLTVL.

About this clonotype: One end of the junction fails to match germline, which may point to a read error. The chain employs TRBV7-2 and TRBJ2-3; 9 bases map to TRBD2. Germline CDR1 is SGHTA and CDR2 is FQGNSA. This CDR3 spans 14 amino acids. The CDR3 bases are TGTGCCAGCAGCGTAGCGGGAGAAGGAGATACGCAGTATTTT. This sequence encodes CASSVAGEGDTQYF. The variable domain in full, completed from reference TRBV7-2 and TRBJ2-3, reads GAGVSQSPSNKVTEKGKDVELRCDPISGHTALYWYRQSLGQGLEFLIYFQGNSAPDKSGLPSDRFSAERTGGSVSTLTIQRTQQEDSAVYLCASSVAGEGDTQYFGPGTRLTVL.